These T cell receptor beta chains were read from a single sample in a study of T cells in Graves' hyperthyroidism and ophthalmopathy. TCRdb re-called the multiplex PCR reads with MiXCR, one entry per CDR3 protein. The sample holds 600,000 to 800,000 distinct CDR3 sequences; under 45% are singletons and the top ten take around a third. Sequenced material: blood. All receptors come from a woman between 40 and 50 years old with Graves' hyperthyroidism. Both conserved end residues are part of each CDR3. The D gene is left open where the match is weak. Clone size is given for some rows only: seen once, a few or many times, or a class if the clone is expanded.

D gene: .
clone size: .
CDR3 length: 16
V gene: TRBV3-1
J gene: TRBJ1-1
CDR3 protein: CASSPMGTRRGTEAFF
CDR3 DNA: TGTGCCAGCAGCCCAATGGGGACCCGTCGGGGCACTGAAGCTTTCTTT

D gene: TRBD1
clone size: many
CDR3 length: 15
V gene: TRBV9
J gene: TRBJ1-2
CDR3 protein: CASSTLGQANYGYTF
CDR3 DNA: TGTGCCAGCAGCACCCTGGGACAGGCTAACTATGGCTACACCTTC

D gene: .
clone size: .
CDR3 length: 15
V gene: TRBV2
J gene: TRBJ1-2
CDR3 protein: CASRPPGRNFYGYTF
CDR3 DNA: TGTGCCAGCCGACCACCGGGACGGAATTTCTATGGCTACACCTTC

D gene: .
clone size: few
CDR3 length: 17
V gene: TRBV7-8
J gene: TRBJ2-5
CDR3 protein: CASSLFLGAGGQETQYF
CDR3 DNA: TGTGCCAGCAGCTTGTTTCTCGGGGCCGGAGGTCAAGAGACCCAGTACTTC

D gene: .
clone size: many
CDR3 length: 15
V gene: TRBV4-1
J gene: TRBJ2-5
CDR3 protein: CASSQDRVEGETQYF
CDR3 DNA: TGCGCCAGCAGCCAAGACAGGGTAGAGGGCGAGACCCAGTACTTC

D gene: .
clone size: few
CDR3 length: 16
V gene: TRBV2
J gene: TRBJ2-7
CDR3 protein: CASRSPLGTNVYEQYF
CDR3 DNA: TGTGCCAGCAGGAGTCCCCTCGGGACAAATGTCTACGAGCAGTACTTC

D gene: .
clone size: .
CDR3 length: 14
V gene: TRBV6-5
J gene: TRBJ2-5
CDR3 protein: CASKFSEAGETQYF
CDR3 DNA: TGTGCCAGCAAGTTTTCGGAGGCCGGGGAGACCCAGTACTTC

D gene: .
clone size: .
CDR3 length: 17
V gene: TRBV7-9
J gene: TRBJ1-2
CDR3 protein: CASSPRWRGLLNYGSTF
CDR3 DNA: TGTGCCAGCAGCCCAAGATGGAGGGGATTATTGAACTATGGCTCCACCTTC

D gene: .
clone size: many
CDR3 length: 13
V gene: TRBV7-9
J gene: TRBJ1-1
CDR3 protein: CASSLYLNTEAFF
CDR3 DNA: TGTGCCAGCAGCTTATACCTGAACACTGAAGCTTTCTTT

D gene: TRBD1
clone size: .
CDR3 length: 15
V gene: TRBV6-5
J gene: TRBJ1-5
CDR3 protein: CASGRQGSRNQPQHF
CDR3 DNA: TGTGCCAGCGGAAGACAGGGGTCGCGCAATCAGCCCCAGCATTTT

D gene: .
clone size: many
CDR3 length: 15
V gene: TRBV25-1
J gene: TRBJ1-3
CDR3 protein: CASSAQGYSGNTIYF
CDR3 DNA: TGTGCCAGCAGCGCACAGGGCTACTCTGGAAACACCATATATTTT

D gene: .
clone size: few
CDR3 length: 14
V gene: TRBV6-2/TRBV6-3
J gene: TRBJ2-7
CDR3 protein: CASVDGGQRYEQYF
CDR3 DNA: TGTGCCAGCGTCGATGGGGGTCAGCGCTACGAGCAGTACTTC

D gene: TRBD1
clone size: .
CDR3 length: 15
V gene: TRBV7-9
J gene: TRBJ2-1
CDR3 protein: CASSAEGRRGLEQFF
CDR3 DNA: TGTGCCAGCAGCGCCGAGGGGCGCAGGGGGCTTGAGCAGTTCTTC

D gene: TRBD1
clone size: many
CDR3 length: 15
V gene: TRBV7-3
J gene: TRBJ2-6
CDR3 protein: CASSRQGPGANVLTF
CDR3 DNA: TGTGCCAGCAGCAGACAGGGTCCTGGGGCCAACGTCCTGACTTTC

D gene: .
clone size: .
CDR3 length: 15
V gene: TRBV20-1
J gene: TRBJ1-1
CDR3 protein: CSATTRRGADTEAFF
CDR3 DNA: TGCAGTGCTACGACGAGGCGGGGGGCGGATACTGAAGCTTTCTTT

D gene: .
clone size: few
CDR3 length: 14
V gene: TRBV2
J gene: TRBJ1-1
CDR3 protein: CASSEGVSGTEAFF
CDR3 DNA: TGTGCCAGCAGTGAAGGGGTATCGGGGACTGAAGCTTTCTTT

D gene: TRBD1
clone size: .
CDR3 length: 16
V gene: TRBV6-4
J gene: TRBJ1-2
CDR3 protein: CASSDSIGQGAGGYTF
CDR3 DNA: TGTGCCAGCAGTGATTCAATCGGGCAGGGGGCAGGAGGCTACACCTTC

D gene: .
clone size: .
CDR3 length: 15
V gene: TRBV5-4
J gene: TRBJ2-7
CDR3 protein: CASSLEQGYTGEQYF
CDR3 DNA: TGTGCCAGCAGCTTGGAGCAGGGCTATACCGGCGAGCAGTACTTC

D gene: .
clone size: .
CDR3 length: 17
V gene: TRBV9
J gene: TRBJ2-7
CDR3 protein: CASSHALGSGNSYEQYF
CDR3 DNA: TGTGCCAGCAGCCACGCCTTAGGGAGCGGAAATTCCTACGAGCAGTACTTC

D gene: .
clone size: few
CDR3 length: 15
V gene: TRBV12-3/TRBV12-4
J gene: TRBJ1-2
CDR3 protein: CASRGTGQGNNGYTF
CDR3 DNA: TGTGCCAGCAGGGGCACAGGCCAAGGGAATAATGGCTACACCTTC

D gene: .
clone size: .
CDR3 length: 17
V gene: TRBV7-9
J gene: TRBJ2-6
CDR3 protein: CASSLGDGPGGANVLTF
CDR3 DNA: TGTGCCAGCAGCTTGGGCGACGGGCCAGGAGGGGCCAACGTCCTGACTTTC

D gene: .
clone size: few
CDR3 length: 17
V gene: TRBV6-5
J gene: TRBJ1-4
CDR3 protein: CASSYADHGGTNEKLFF
CDR3 DNA: TGTGCCAGCAGTTACGCGGATCATGGAGGGACTAATGAAAAACTGTTTTTT

D gene: TRBD1
clone size: .
CDR3 length: 16
V gene: TRBV7-2
J gene: TRBJ1-2
CDR3 protein: CASRPNRDSVIYGYTF
CDR3 DNA: TGTGCCAGCAGACCAAACCGGGACAGCGTGATCTATGGCTACACCTTC

D gene: TRBD1
clone size: few
CDR3 length: 14
V gene: TRBV20-1
J gene: TRBJ1-1
CDR3 protein: CSASTGAKDTEAFF
CDR3 DNA: TGCAGTGCTAGTACAGGGGCGAAGGACACTGAAGCTTTCTTT

D gene: .
clone size: few
CDR3 length: 14
V gene: TRBV12-3/TRBV12-4
J gene: TRBJ1-2
CDR3 protein: CASSYLRGNYGYTF
CDR3 DNA: TGTGCCAGCAGTTACTTGAGGGGTAACTATGGCTACACCTTC

D gene: .
clone size: few
CDR3 length: 15
V gene: TRBV10-3
J gene: TRBJ1-1
CDR3 protein: CASSVPSGVHTEAFF
CDR3 DNA: TGTGCCAGCAGTGTCCCCTCCGGGGTCCACACTGAAGCTTTCTTT

D gene: .
clone size: .
CDR3 length: 14
V gene: TRBV14
J gene: TRBJ2-7
CDR3 protein: CASSQGVGGTRQYF
CDR3 DNA: TGTGCCAGCAGCCAAGGAGTAGGGGGAACGAGGCAGTACTTC

D gene: .
clone size: .
CDR3 length: 12
V gene: TRBV4-3
J gene: TRBJ1-5
CDR3 protein: CAGGRRNQPQHF
CDR3 DNA: TGCGCCGGAGGGAGGCGTAATCAGCCCCAGCATTTT

D gene: TRBD1
clone size: .
CDR3 length: 19
V gene: TRBV19
J gene: TRBJ1-6
CDR3 protein: CASSIELDRGIVWGSPLHF
CDR3 DNA: TGTGCCAGTAGTATTGAGTTAGACAGGGGAATAGTTTGGGGTTCACCCCTCCACTTT

D gene: TRBD1
clone size: few
CDR3 length: 14
V gene: TRBV5-5
J gene: TRBJ2-2
CDR3 protein: CASSSSGTAGELFF
CDR3 DNA: TGTGCCAGCAGCTCCTCCGGGACAGCCGGGGAGCTGTTTTTT

D gene: TRBD1
clone size: .
CDR3 length: 15
V gene: TRBV5-1
J gene: TRBJ1-5
CDR3 protein: CASSPGTGFCQPQHF
CDR3 DNA: TGCGCCAGCAGCCCCGGGACAGGGTTTTGTCAGCCCCAGCATTTT

D gene: TRBD1
clone size: .
CDR3 length: 15
V gene: TRBV6-2/TRBV6-3
J gene: TRBJ1-2
CDR3 protein: CASSLTPGTGYGYTF
CDR3 DNA: TGTGCCAGCAGTTTAACTCCCGGGACAGGCTATGGCTACACCTTC

D gene: .
clone size: .
CDR3 length: 14
V gene: TRBV10-3
J gene: TRBJ2-1
CDR3 protein: CAIGEALSYNEQFF
CDR3 DNA: TGTGCCATCGGAGAGGCGTTGTCCTACAATGAGCAGTTCTTC

D gene: .
clone size: .
CDR3 length: 10
V gene: TRBV7-2
J gene: TRBJ1-4
CDR3 protein: CASSHVGGGF
CDR3 DNA: TGTGCCAGCAGTCACGTCGGGGGCGGTTTT

D gene: .
clone size: .
CDR3 length: 15
V gene: TRBV28
J gene: TRBJ1-1
CDR3 protein: CASSLGGAWVTEAFF
CDR3 DNA: TGTGCCAGCAGTTTAGGAGGGGCGTGGGTCACTGAAGCTTTCTTT

D gene: TRBD2
clone size: once
CDR3 length: 12
V gene: TRBV19
J gene: TRBJ2-7
CDR3 protein: CASRIRGGEQYF
CDR3 DNA: TGTGCCAGCAGAATCCGGGGGGGCGAGCAGTACTTC

D gene: .
clone size: many
CDR3 length: 15
V gene: TRBV15
J gene: TRBJ1-1
CDR3 protein: CATSRDSPMNTEAFF
CDR3 DNA: TGTGCCACCAGCAGAGACAGCCCGATGAACACTGAAGCTTTCTTT

D gene: .
clone size: few
CDR3 length: 13
V gene: TRBV27
J gene: TRBJ1-6
CDR3 protein: CASSPNLNSPLHF
CDR3 DNA: TGTGCCAGCAGTCCAAACTTGAATTCACCCCTCCACTTT

D gene: .
clone size: .
CDR3 length: 13
V gene: TRBV10-1
J gene: TRBJ2-3
CDR3 protein: CASMGEFTDTQYF
CDR3 DNA: TGCGCCAGCATGGGAGAATTTACAGATACGCAGTATTTT